These 3 T cell receptor beta chains originate from one sample sequenced in a study of blood T cell repertoires in COVID-19. Assay used: immunoSEQ multiplex PCR; TCRdb lists only in-frame clones, some missing. In the table there are 65,000 to 90,000 clones, roughly four fifths of which are singletons. Sequencing used peripheral blood. The receptors derive from a man in his sixties with acute or convalescent COVID-19.

The genes are TRBV27 and TRBJ2-7, with D perhaps matching TRBD2 (7 bases). CDR3 size: 17 residues. V lost 6 bases and J lost 3, with 24 bases in between. The germline V gene encodes CDR1 MNHEY and CDR2 SMNVEV (reference sequence). The CDR3 DNA sequence: TGTGCCAGCAGCCCTCAGGGGCCTAGGGGGGGAAACTACGAGCAGTACTTC. Amino acids: CASSPQGPRGGNYEQYF.

The J gene is TRBJ2-7, the V gene TRBV16; TRBD1 might be the D (6 bases). The CDR3 consists of 15 residues. Trimming left V 0 bases short and J 5 bases short, with 14 bases between. CDR1 and CDR2 from the germline V gene are KGHSY and FQNENV. The DNA for the CDR3 is TGTGCCAGCAGCCAATCACCCACAGGGTCCCACGAGCAGTACTTC. It encodes CASSQSPTGSHEQYF.

The CDR3 spells CASFSGKNEQFF. CDR3 sequence (DNA): TGTGCCAGCTTCAGCGGTAAAAATGAGCAGTTCTTC. This chain joins TRBV28 and TRBJ2-1, with D possibly TRBD2 on 5 matching bases. Germline V gene lookup returns CDR1 MDHEN and CDR2 SYDVKM. This CDR3 comprises 12 residues. V was trimmed by 8 bases and J by 7 bases, leaving 12 bases between them.